The 13 T cell receptor beta chains below all came from one sample that was sequenced in a study of CD8 T cells in Susac syndrome. RNA in amounts of roughly 0.45 to 1 ug was reverse transcribed with random hexamers. In TCRdb, the immunoSEQ multiplex PCR reads were re-called with MiXCR into one record per CDR3 protein. Of 200,000 to 250,000 distinct CDR3 sequences in the sample, about 94% were seen once. Sequencing was done on a sample of CD8+ T cells from PBMCs. The source is a human donor with multiple sclerosis.

The chain couples TRBV9 to TRBJ1-1; weak D call: TRBD1 (6 bases). The germline V gene has CDR1 SGDLS and CDR2 YYNGEE. Trimming removed 4 bases at V and 0 bases at J, with 13 bases between. CDR3 length equals 15 residues. CDR3: CASSWGTGMNTEAFF. In DNA, the CDR3 is TGTGCCAGCAGCTGGGGAACAGGGATGAACACTGAAGCTTTCTTT.

CDR3 loop: CASSPTPGDDEQFF. The DNA for the CDR3 is TGTGCCAGCAGCCCGACCCCTGGGGATGATGAGCAGTTCTTC. The V call is TRBV5-4, the J call TRBJ2-1, with D hard to call. The germline V and J ends were trimmed by 4 bases and 8 bases, with 16 bases remaining between them. CDR1 is SGHNT and CDR2 is YYREEE in the germline V gene (reference sequence). The CDR3 runs 14 residues.

This clonotype has only one observation. This chain joins TRBV27 and TRBJ2-1, with D possibly TRBD2 on 5 matching bases. Germline V gene lookup returns CDR1 MNHEY and CDR2 SMNVEV (reference sequence). Between the trimmed V and J ends, which lost 1 base and 8 bases, there was a span of 12 bases. CDR3 length equals 14 residues. DNA of the CDR3: TGTGCCAGCAGTTTATATAGGGAGTTGGATGAGCAGTTCTTC. Amino acids: CASSLYRELDEQFF.

This clonotype was found once. The rearrangement joins TRBV5-6 to TRBJ2-2, with D unresolved. Germline V gene data show CDR1 as SGHDT and CDR2 as YYEEEE. The CDR3 runs 14 residues. V gave up 1 base and J gave up 4 bases, with 8 bases separating them. CDR3 bases: TGTGCCAGCAGCTTGCAGGCTTTCACCGGGGAGCTGTTTTTT. Protein product: CASSLQAFTGELFF.

V is TRBV5-6 and J is TRBJ2-1; 10 bases line up with TRBD1. The CDR3 extends over 19 amino acids. The V gene end was trimmed by 3 bases and the J gene end by 10 bases; junction bases not matched to a gene: 22. Germline V lookup: CDR1 SGHDT, CDR2 YYEEEE. CDR3 in amino acids: CASSSGGGQGMAVEEEQFF. CDR3 sequence (DNA): TGTGCCAGCAGCTCTGGGGGGGGACAGGGGATGGCGGTTGAAGAAGAGCAGTTCTTC.

This chain joins TRBV13 and TRBJ2-3; 12 bases map to TRBD2. Germline CDR1 and CDR2: PRHDT and FYEKMQ (reference sequence). V trimming: 4 bases; J trimming: 0 bases; junction bases outside the gene matches: 8. This CDR3 has 18 amino acids. The CDR3 is CASSSLTSGGTSTDTQYF. CDR3 nucleotides: TGTGCCAGCAGCTCCCTGACTAGCGGGGGTACAAGCACAGATACGCAGTATTTT.

This clonotype was seen only once. V usage is TRBV30 and J usage is TRBJ1-2; D is undetermined. CDR1 and CDR2 from the germline V gene are GTSNPN and SVGIG (reference sequence). The CDR3 runs to 13 residues. The V end lost 1 base, the J end lost 8 bases, and 14 bases lay between the germline ends. In DNA, the CDR3 is TGTGCCTGGAGTGGGGAAGGGTACGGCGGCTACACCTTC. It specifies CAWSGEGYGGYTF.

This sequence joins TRBV2 and TRBJ2-7, with D possibly matching TRBD1 (5 bases). CDR3 length equals 14 residues. Between the trimmed V and J ends, which lost 1 base and 1 base, there was a span of 8 bases. Looked up from germline, CDR1 is SNHLY and CDR2 is FYNNEI. Here the CDR3 DNA reads TGTGCCAGCAGTGAAGGACAGCTTTCCTACGAGCAGTACTTC. Protein: CASSEGQLSYEQYF.

The CDR3, as DNA: TGCAGCGTTCAAAGACCGAACACTGAAGCTTTCTTT. As protein: CSVQRPNTEAFF. V usage is TRBV29-1 and J usage is TRBJ1-1; no definite D call. Looked up from germline, CDR1 is SQVTM and CDR2 is ANQGSEA. The CDR3 totals 12 residues. V lost 5 bases, J lost 1 base, and 8 bases lay in between. Full variable domain (outside the CDR3, taken from reference TRBV29-1 and TRBJ1-1): SAVISQKPSRDICQRGTSLTIQCQVDSQVTMMFWYRQQPGQSLTLIATANQGSEATYESGFVIDKFPISRPNLTFSTLTVSNMSPEDSSIYLCSVQRPNTEAFFGQGTRLTVV.

This sequence joins TRBV19 and TRBJ2-1; D remains ambiguous. The CDR3 covers 13 residues. Germline V lookup: CDR1 LNHDA, CDR2 SQIVND (reference sequence). Deletions cut 4 bases from V and 2 bases from J, with 6 bases between. DNA of the CDR3: TGTGCCAGTAGTACGGAGCCCTACAATGAGCAGTTCTTC. Its translation is CASSTEPYNEQFF.

This CDR3 reads CASSLGLAGDYEQFF. The CDR3 region has the DNA TGTGCCAGCAGCTTGGGACTAGCGGGAGACTATGAGCAGTTCTTC. The rearrangement links TRBV5-6 to TRBJ2-1; TRBD2 aligns across 12 bases. CDR1 is SGHDT and CDR2 is YYEEEE in the germline V gene. The CDR3 sequence is 15 residues long. Germline trimming cut 0 bases from V and 8 bases from J; bases unmatched to any gene: 3.

V is TRBV2 and J is TRBJ1-1; 10 bases agree with TRBD1. The J segment lost 0 bases and the V segment lost 1 base, leaving 2 bases of the junction unmatched. Per germline, CDR1 SNHLY and CDR2 FYNNEI. The CDR3 is 16 amino acids. The CDR3: CASSEGTGGLNTEAFF. In DNA, the CDR3 is TGTGCCAGCAGTGAAGGGACAGGGGGGTTGAACACTGAAGCTTTCTTT. The full variable domain, its missing parts supplied by reference TRBV2 and TRBJ1-1, is EPEVTQTPSHQVTQMGQEVILRCVPISNHLYFYWYRQILGQKVEFLVSFYNNEISEKSEIFDDQFSVERPDGSNFTLKIRSTKLEDSAMYFCASSEGTGGLNTEAFFGQGTRLTVV.

This chain connects TRBV7-2 to TRBJ2-7; 10 nucleotides line up with TRBD1. Germline V gene lookup returns CDR1 SGHTA and CDR2 FQGNSA. V shed 5 bases and J 3 bases; nucleotides not matched to a gene: 4. The CDR3 extends over 14 amino acids. This CDR3 is CASSPDRGLYEQYF. The CDR3 bases are TGTGCCAGCAGCCCCGACAGGGGGCTCTACGAGCAGTACTTC.